This record looks at one T cell receptor (beta chain) sequence and its context. This entry belongs to a study of cytomegalovirus exposure and HLA in healthy donors. The PCR had 60 Vbeta and 13 Jbeta primers. Sequencing was performed with immunoSEQ multiplex PCR; in TCRdb, only in-frame clones are kept and a portion is missing. Of about 150,000 clones in the sample, roughly three quarters were seen once. This CDR3 comprises 15 residues. After removal of 3 bases from V and 0 bases from J, the junction contained 3 bases not matched to a gene. Germline V CDR1 and CDR2: ENHRY, SYGVKD. The sequence derives from a woman aged 40 to 50 in good health and CMV-seronegative. This chain joins TRBV10-3 and TRBJ2-7; 9 bases map to TRBD2. What was sequenced was PBMCs. The CDR3 here is CAISDLAGASYEQYF. CDR3 nucleotides: TGTGCCATCAGTGACTTAGCGGGGGCCTCCTACGAGCAGTACTTC.